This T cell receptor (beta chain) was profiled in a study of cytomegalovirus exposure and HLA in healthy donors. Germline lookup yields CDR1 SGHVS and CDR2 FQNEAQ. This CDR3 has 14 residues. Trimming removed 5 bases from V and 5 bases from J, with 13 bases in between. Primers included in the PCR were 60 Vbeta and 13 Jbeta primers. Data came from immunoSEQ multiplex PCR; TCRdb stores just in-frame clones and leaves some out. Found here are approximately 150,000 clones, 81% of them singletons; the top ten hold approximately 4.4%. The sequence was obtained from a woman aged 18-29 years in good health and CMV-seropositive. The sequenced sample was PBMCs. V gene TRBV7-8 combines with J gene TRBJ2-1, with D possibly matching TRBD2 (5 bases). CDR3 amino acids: CASSRRTSNNEQFF. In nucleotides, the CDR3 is TGTGCCAGCAGCCGGAGGACTTCCAACAATGAGCAGTTCTTC.